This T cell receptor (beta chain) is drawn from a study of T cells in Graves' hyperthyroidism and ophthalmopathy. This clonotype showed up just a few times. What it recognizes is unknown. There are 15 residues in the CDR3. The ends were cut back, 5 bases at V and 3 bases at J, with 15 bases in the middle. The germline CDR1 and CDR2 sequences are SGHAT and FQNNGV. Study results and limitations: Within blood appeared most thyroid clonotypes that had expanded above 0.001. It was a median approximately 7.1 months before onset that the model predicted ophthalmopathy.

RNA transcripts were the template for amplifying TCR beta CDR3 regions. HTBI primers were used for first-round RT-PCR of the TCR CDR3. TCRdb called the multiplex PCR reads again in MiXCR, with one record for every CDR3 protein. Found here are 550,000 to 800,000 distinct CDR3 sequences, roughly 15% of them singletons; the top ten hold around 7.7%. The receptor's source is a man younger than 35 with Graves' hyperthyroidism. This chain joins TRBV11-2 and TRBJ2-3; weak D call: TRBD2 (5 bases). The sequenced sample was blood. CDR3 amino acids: CASSLERTATDTQYF. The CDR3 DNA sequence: TGTGCCAGCAGCCTCGAGAGGACTGCAACAGATACGCAGTATTTT.